This T cell receptor (beta chain) was recorded in a study of T cell responses to AZD1222 COVID-19 vaccine. Whole-study results and caveats: Spike was spanned by vaccine-associated CD4 TCRs, which were dominant at 160-218 and 743-854. Baseline testing showed seropositivity in only a handful of AZD1222 recipients. Spike-specific TCRs gained breadth and depth after people received two AZD1222 doses.

As for this clone: Its antigen remains unknown.

The CDR3 sequence is 16 residues long. Trimming shortened V by 2 bases and J by 0 bases, and 11 bases separated the two germline ends. The germline V gene has CDR1 SEHNR and CDR2 FQNEAQ (reference sequence). Data came from immunoSEQ multiplex PCR; TCRdb stores just in-frame clones and leaves some out. The repertoire holds under 150,000 clones, roughly nine tenths seen once, with 2.8% in the top ten. This chain uses TRBV7-9 with TRBJ2-1; D uncertain. Material: peripheral blood, obtained on day 0 of AZD1222 vaccination. The receptor was isolated from an adult in good health. The CDR3, as DNA: TGTGCCAGCAGCTTAAGGGCAGATAGCTCCTACAATGAGCAGTTCTTC. It encodes CASSLRADSSYNEQFF. Full variable domain (remainder filled in from reference TRBV7-9 and TRBJ2-1): DTGVSQNPRHKITKRGQNVTFRCDPISEHNRLYWYRQTLGQGPEFLTYFQNEAQLEKSRLLSDRFSAERPKGSFSTLEIQRTEQGDSAMYLCASSLRADSSYNEQFFGPGTRLTVL.